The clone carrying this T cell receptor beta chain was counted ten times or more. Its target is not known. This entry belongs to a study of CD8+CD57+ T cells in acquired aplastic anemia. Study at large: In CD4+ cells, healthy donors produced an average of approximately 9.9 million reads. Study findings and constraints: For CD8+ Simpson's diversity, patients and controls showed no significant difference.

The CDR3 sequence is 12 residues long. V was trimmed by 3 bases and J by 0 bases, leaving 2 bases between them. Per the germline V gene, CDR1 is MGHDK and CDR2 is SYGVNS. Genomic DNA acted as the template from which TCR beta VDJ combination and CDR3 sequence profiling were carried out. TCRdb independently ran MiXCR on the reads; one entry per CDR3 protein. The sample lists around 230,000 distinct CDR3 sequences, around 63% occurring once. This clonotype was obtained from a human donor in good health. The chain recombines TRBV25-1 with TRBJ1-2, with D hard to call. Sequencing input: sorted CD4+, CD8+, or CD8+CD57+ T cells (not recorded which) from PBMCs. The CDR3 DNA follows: TGTGCCAGCAGTGATTCTAACTATGGCTACACCTTC. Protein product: CASSDSNYGYTF.